This passage covers 8 T cell receptor beta chains from one sample sequenced in a study of T cells in Graves' hyperthyroidism and ophthalmopathy. Researchers amplified the TCR beta CDR3 regions from RNA transcripts. Carried out on the TCR CDR3, a first-round RT-PCR used the HTBI primer set. TCRdb independently ran MiXCR on the multiplex PCR reads; one entry per CDR3 protein. This sample yields 300,000 to 350,000 distinct CDR3 sequences, of which about 15% are seen a single time; just under 25% belongs to the top ten. Material for sequencing was blood. The receptors originated from a woman in her twenties or thirties with Graves' hyperthyroidism.

This clonotype was observed a single time. The genes are TRBV19 and TRBJ2-3; D remains unclear. The CDR3 covers 13 residues. Deletions cut 9 bases from V and 3 bases from J, with 13 bases between. Germline CDR1 and CDR2: LNHDA and SQIVND (reference sequence). Written as DNA, the CDR3 is TGTGCCAGCAACCAGGTTGGGACAGATACGCAGTATTTT. This translates into CASNQVGTDTQYF.

This clonotype has only a few counts. The chain has TRBV29-1 and TRBJ2-7; TRBD2 aligns across 7 bases. With V trimmed by 0 bases and J by 7 bases, 9 bases remained unmatched. CDR3 length equals 14 residues. CDR1 is SQVTM and CDR2 is ANQGSEA in the germline V gene. Written as DNA, the CDR3 is TGCAGCGTTGAAGATCTGAAAGTCGGGGGGGAGCAGTACTTC. Protein: CSVEDLKVGGEQYF.

This sequence joins TRBV12-3 or TRBV12-4 and TRBJ2-1; TRBD1 agrees at 9 bases. The CDR3 extends over 15 amino acids. V was clipped by 7 bases and J by 9 bases; unmatched bases: 13. The DNA for the CDR3 is TGTGCCAGCAACCTCGACCGGGACAGGGCGACTGAGCAGTTCTTC. This translates into CASNLDRDRATEQFF.

The chain joins TRBV20-1 to TRBJ2-3; the D is unclear. The CDR3 length is 13 residues. Germline loops: CDR1 DFQATT, CDR2 SNEGSKA (reference sequence). V was trimmed by 0 bases and J by 4 bases, leaving 8 bases between them. This CDR3 is CSARDTTPDTQYF. The DNA of the CDR3 is TGCAGTGCTAGAGATACGACCCCAGATACGCAGTATTTT.

This clonotype was seen at least ten times. This rearrangement joins TRBV6-2 or TRBV6-3 to TRBJ2-5, with 7 bases lining up with TRBD1. Germline CDR1 MNHEY, CDR2 SVGEGT. The CDR3 runs to 16 residues. J was trimmed by 4 bases and V by 6 bases; bases with no gene match: 14. CDR3 sequence (DNA): TGTGCCAGCAGCCCTCGGCCGGGACAGAGTCGAGAGACCCAGTACTTC. Protein: CASSPRPGQSRETQYF.

This clonotype was detected only a few times. This sequence joins TRBV6-2 or TRBV6-3 and TRBJ2-5; TRBD2 matches 7 bases. The CDR3 spans 16 residues. V dropped 8 bases and J dropped 3; count of bases not matched to a gene: 15. The V gene's germline CDR1 is MNHEY and CDR2 SVGEGT. CDR3 protein: CASRLTLAELEETQYF. DNA for the CDR3: TGTGCCAGCCGCCTCACCCTAGCGGAGCTGGAAGAGACCCAGTACTTC.

This clonotype was found many times. The chain carries TRBV12-3 or TRBV12-4 and TRBJ1-1; D unclear. The CDR3 runs to 13 residues. V lost 6 bases and J 8 bases, leaving 16 bases between the germline ends. CDR3 amino acids: CASRPTEASEAFF. In nucleotides, the CDR3 is TGTGCCAGCAGGCCCACGGAGGCATCGGAAGCTTTCTTT.

This chain joins TRBV29-1 and TRBJ2-5; 9 bases line up with TRBD2. The V and J ends lost 1 base and 5 bases, in that order; junction bases with no gene match: 2. The CDR3 has 13 amino acids. Germline V gives CDR1 SQVTM, CDR2 ANQGSEA. CDR3 bases: TGCAGCGTTGAAGGCGGGAGGGTTGAGACCCAGTACTTC. Its protein product is CSVEGGRVETQYF.